This T cell receptor (beta chain) came from a study of CD8 T cells in ankylosing spondylitis. This clonotype was counted at least ten times. What it binds is not known. The TCR beta libraries were generated through quantitative 5'-RACE incorporating molecular barcodes. Each CDR3 protein is one row after TCRdb ran MiXCR on the 5' RACE reads. Found here are about 220,000 distinct CDR3 sequences, 10% of them singletons; the top ten hold approximately 20%. General study points: Previously reported in reactive arthritis synovial fluid and blood were some of the motif variants.

The clonotype originates from a male donor with ankylosing spondylitis or in good health (not recorded which). Sequencing was performed on blood, either unsorted or a sorted T cell fraction (not recorded which).

CDR3 residues: CASSLIMNYEQYF. In DNA form, the CDR3 reads TGTGCCAGCAGCTTGATAATGAACTACGAGCAGTACTTC. The V call is TRBV5-6, the J call TRBJ2-7; no firm D call. Germline assignment: CDR1 SGHDT and CDR2 YYEEEE. This CDR3 has 13 residues. Trimming left V 1 base short and J 3 bases short, with 8 bases between.